The source of this TCR beta chain is a study of T cell responses to AZD1222 COVID-19 vaccine. V shed 1 base and J 7 bases; nucleotides not matched to a gene: 4. CDR1 and CDR2 (germline): LGHNA, YSLEER. This CDR3 contains 14 residues. General study points: Only a handful of AZD1222 recipients were seropositive at baseline. Sampling captured repertoires only after the peak T cell response. White British donors predominated, females outnumbered males, and clonal diversity was possibly underestimated. Reportedly, close to half of spike-specific TCRs are directed against unmutated variant regions.

The method was immunoSEQ multiplex PCR; TCRdb's version includes in-frame clones alone and lacks a portion of them. The table includes roughly 150,000 clones, about 89% detected once. As regards this clone: The target antigen is unknown.

Sequenced material: peripheral blood, taken on day 0 of AZD1222 vaccination. This rearrangement joins TRBV4-3 to TRBJ1-2; 9 bases are a match to TRBD1. This TCR came from an adult in good health. The CDR3 nucleotides read TGCGCCAGCAGCCAAGCCGGGACAGGGCTTGGCTACACCTTC. Its translation: CASSQAGTGLGYTF.